The 18 T cell receptor beta chains below were found in one sample sequenced in a study of Ad26.COV2.S vaccination and SARS-CoV-2 variants. Treatment reported: around 19 received Ad26.COV2.S at low or high dose, single or two shots; five or six received placebo; per-sample allocation not given. Repertoires come from day 63 after the first vaccine or placebo injection. Sequenced by immunoSEQ multiplex PCR; TCRdb stores in-frame clones only, minus some. This table has approximately 450,000 clones, about nine tenths appearing once. This sample comprised peripheral blood, obtained in a trial of Ad26.COV2.S vaccine versus placebo. The receptors derive from a person aged 18-60 years who received the Ad26.COV2.S COVID-19 vaccine or a placebo.

The rearrangement links TRBV5-6 to TRBJ1-3; D might be TRBD1 (6 bases). The CDR3 length is 14 residues. Trimming removed 7 bases from V and 3 bases from J, with 14 bases in between. CDR1 SGHDT and CDR2 YYEEEE come from the germline V gene. The CDR3 DNA sequence: TGTGCCAGCCGGGGGCAGGGAGGTGGAAACACCATATATTTT. This encodes CASRGQGGGNTIYF.

The chain combines TRBV7-2 with TRBJ2-3; a possible D gene is TRBD2 (5 bases). The V gene lost 1 base and the J gene lost 3 bases, with 8 bases spanning the gap. From germline, CDR1 is SGHTA and CDR2 FQGNSA. The CDR3 runs 14 residues. The CDR3 spells CASSLGLATDTQYF. The DNA of the CDR3 is TGTGCCAGCAGCTTAGGCCTAGCAACAGATACGCAGTATTTT.

The gene calls are TRBV19 and TRBJ1-4; D might be TRBD1 (6 bases). The germline CDR1 and CDR2 sequences are LNHDA and SQIVND (reference sequence). There are 15 residues in the CDR3. The V end was cut by 4 bases, the J end by 8 bases, with 17 bases between. CDR3: CASSNTGTRVEKLFF. CDR3 nucleotides: TGTGCCAGTAGTAATACAGGGACGAGGGTGGAAAAACTGTTTTTT.

The chain carries TRBV6-5 and TRBJ1-1; D call uncertain. V shed 2 bases and J shed 8 bases, with 12 bases lying between them. Germline V gives CDR1 MNHEY, CDR2 SVGAGI. CDR3 length: 13 residues. The CDR3 spells CASSYRGHQEAFF. DNA for the CDR3: TGTGCCAGCAGTTACCGAGGGCACCAAGAAGCTTTCTTT.

This clone was seen a few times. The V call is TRBV2, the J call TRBJ1-4; 7 bases match TRBD1. V trimming: 6 bases; J trimming: 7 bases; junction bases outside the gene matches: 5. The CDR3 has 13 residues. Germline V gene lookup returns CDR1 SNHLY and CDR2 FYNNEI. CDR3 DNA: TGTGCCAGCAGCCGGGACAGAGGTGAAAAACTGTTTTTT. It is translated as CASSRDRGEKLFF.

The chain links TRBV28 to TRBJ2-7; 10 bases fit TRBD1. CDR3 size: 15 residues. Looked up from germline, CDR1 is MDHEN and CDR2 is SYDVKM. V lost 5 bases to trimming and J lost 5 bases; unmatched junction nucleotides: 9. CDR3 loop: CASSRPGQGPNEQYF. As DNA, the CDR3 is TGTGCCAGCAGTCGGCCGGGACAGGGGCCTAACGAGCAGTACTTC.

The V and J genes are TRBV6-5 and TRBJ1-1; D is undetermined. From germline, CDR1 is MNHEY and CDR2 SVGAGI. The V end lost 2 bases, the J end lost 1 base, and 11 bases lay between the germline ends. The length of the CDR3 is 15 residues. For the CDR3, the DNA is TGTGCCAGCAGTTACGAGGCAGCCTCGAACACTGAAGCTTTCTTT. Translated: CASSYEAASNTEAFF.

This clone occurred a few times. J is TRBJ1-2 and V is TRBV11-2; tentative D call: TRBD1 (5 bases). V dropped 7 bases and J dropped 8 bases, with 20 bases sitting between them. Germline CDR1 reads SGHAT; CDR2 reads FQNNGV. This CDR3 region has 14 residues. The CDR3 spells CASTPLPGAGGYTF. CDR3 DNA: TGTGCCAGCACCCCCCTGCCCGGGGCCGGCGGCTACACCTTC.

CDR3 coding DNA: TGTGCCAGCAGCTTGAGAAGGCTAGCGGCCCAAGGGGAGCAGTTCTTC. Translating it yields CASSLRRLAAQGEQFF. V gene TRBV5-5 combines with J gene TRBJ2-1, with 7 bases identical to TRBD2. This CDR3 has 16 residues. The ends lost 1 base at V and 10 bases at J; junction bases unmatched: 14. Germline loops: CDR1 SGHKS, CDR2 YYEKEE (reference sequence). The full variable domain, in which reference TRBV5-5 and TRBJ2-1 provide the parts outside the CDR3, is DAGVTQSPTHLIKTRGQQVTLRCSPISGHKSVSWYQQVLGQGPQFIFQYYEKEERGRGNFPDRFSARQFPNYSSELNVNALLLGDSALYLCASSLRRLAAQGEQFFGPGTRLTVL.

The gene calls are TRBV14 and TRBJ1-6; D is perhaps TRBD1 (6 bases). V dropped 4 bases and J dropped 0 bases, with 16 bases sitting between them. The CDR3 length is 18 residues. Per germline, CDR1 SGHDN and CDR2 FVKESK. CDR3 loop: CASSRGDRSRSYNSPLHF. DNA of the CDR3: TGTGCCAGCAGCCGAGGCGACAGGAGCCGCTCCTATAATTCACCCCTCCACTTT.

The chain links TRBV10-3 to TRBJ1-1, with 7 nucleotides matching TRBD1. The CDR3 loop spans 15 amino acids. V was clipped by 0 bases and J by 0 bases; unmatched bases: 1. Germline assignment: CDR1 ENHRY and CDR2 SYGVKD. The CDR3 region has the DNA TGTGCCATCAGTGAGTCTGACAGGGTGAACACTGAAGCTTTCTTT. This gives the protein CAISESDRVNTEAFF.

The J gene is TRBJ2-2, the V gene TRBV18, with a weak D call TRBD2 (5 bases). V was shortened by 3 bases and J by 4 bases, with 12 bases between the two germline ends. The CDR3 is made up of 15 amino acids. The germline CDR1 and CDR2 sequences are KGHSH and LQKENI. Written as DNA, the CDR3 is TGTGCCAGCTCACCGGCGGAGCGGCTCACCGGGGAGCTGTTTTTT. This codes for CASSPAERLTGELFF.

This chain joins TRBV4-1 and TRBJ2-3, with 7 positions matching TRBD1. In germline, CDR1 is MGHRA, CDR2 YSYEKL. There are 17 residues in the CDR3. V dropped 1 base and J dropped 6; count of bases not matched to a gene: 13. CDR3 protein: CASSQVYGTEEFDTQYF. CDR3 nucleotides: TGCGCCAGCAGCCAAGTTTACGGGACAGAAGAATTCGATACGCAGTATTTT.

Comment on this clone: Other nucleotide sequences in the sample specify the same CDR3. The chain has TRBV28 and TRBJ2-1; D gene uncertain. The germline CDR1 and CDR2 sequences are MDHEN and SYDVKM. There are 13 residues in the CDR3. The V and J ends lost 3 bases and 1 base respectively, with 4 bases between them. The chain's CDR3 is CASSLSSYNEQFF. The CDR3 DNA reads as TGTGCCAGCAGTTTGTCATCCTACAATGAGCAGTTCTTC.

The V call is TRBV30, the J call TRBJ2-7; D perhaps matches TRBD1 (6 bases). The CDR3 is 13 residues long. The germline gives CDR1 GTSNPN, CDR2 SVGIG (reference sequence). V dropped 1 base and J dropped 5 bases, with 12 bases sitting between them. The CDR3: CAWSAMGTNEQYF. The CDR3 DNA reads TGTGCCTGGAGTGCAATGGGGACAAACGAGCAGTACTTC.

In DNA, the CDR3 is TGTGCCAGCAGTCTCATCCCAGGGGAGACCCAGTACTTC. Amino acid sequence: CASSLIPGETQYF. J is TRBJ2-5 and V is TRBV25-1; D possibly corresponds to TRBD1 (5 bases). Germline V gene lookup returns CDR1 MGHDK and CDR2 SYGVNS. The length of the CDR3 is 13 residues. With 5 bases removed from V and 5 bases from J, the gap between germline ends came to 12 bases. The full variable domain, with the rest looked up from reference TRBV25-1 and TRBJ2-5, is EADIYQTPRYLVIGTGKKITLECSQTMGHDKMYWYQQDPGMELHLIHYSYGVNSTEKGDLSSESTVSRIRTEHFPLTLESARPSHTSQYLCASSLIPGETQYFGPGTRLLVL.

The chain carries TRBV29-1 and TRBJ2-7; 9 nucleotides align to TRBD2. Losses at the gene ends were 4 bases for V and 2 bases for J; bases not matched to a gene: 9. Germline CDR1 and CDR2: SQVTM and ANQGSEA. The CDR3 runs to 15 residues. DNA for the CDR3: TGCAGCGTTGCCTTTCTGGCGGGAGGGCCCTACGAGCAGTACTTC. Protein product: CSVAFLAGGPYEQYF.

The V gene is TRBV25-1, the J gene TRBJ1-5; perhaps TRBD1 as D (5 bases). This CDR3 is 13 amino acids long. The V gene's germline CDR1 is MGHDK and CDR2 SYGVNS. The CDR3 loop is CVNLGEVNQPQHF. The CDR3, as DNA: TGTGTTAATTTGGGGGAAGTCAATCAGCCCCAGCATTTT.